These 24 T cell receptor beta chains were sequenced from one sample in a study of T cell responses to AZD1222 COVID-19 vaccine. The data were produced by immunoSEQ multiplex PCR, yet TCRdb's version contains in-frame clones alone and is incomplete. Found here are 120,000 to 150,000 clones, 75% to 95% of them singletons; the top ten hold around 2.7%. The sequencing here drew on peripheral blood, taken on day 0 of AZD1222 vaccination. These receptors were collected from an adult in good health.

The rearrangement links TRBV4-3 to TRBJ1-6; TRBD1 is a possible D gene (6 bases). Germline V gene data show CDR1 as LGHNA and CDR2 as YSLEER. The CDR3 loop spans 17 amino acids. Trimming removed 0 bases at V and 9 bases at J, with 18 bases between. In DNA form, the CDR3 reads TGCGCCAGCAGCCAAGAGGGAGGGGGAACTCTACTTTCACCCCTCCACTTT. This codes for CASSQEGGGTLLSPLHF.

This chain links TRBV3-1 (or the pseudogene TRBV3-2) with TRBJ1-2; the D gene is possibly TRBD1 (5 bases). Trimming took 4 bases from V and 2 from J, leaving 14 bases between them. The CDR3 length is 15 residues. CDR1 LGHDT and CDR2 YNNKEL come from the germline V gene (reference sequence). CDR3 loop: CASSPRGAQNYGYTF. CDR3 bases: TGTGCCAGCAGCCCCCGCGGGGCGCAAAACTATGGCTACACCTTC.

This sequence joins TRBV28 and TRBJ1-5; 7 bases are a match to TRBD1. In germline, CDR1 is MDHEN, CDR2 SYDVKM. The junction had 9 bases not matched to a gene; V was cut back by 6 bases and J by 7 bases. This CDR3 has 14 residues. The CDR3 DNA sequence: TGTGCCAGCAGCCATGACAGGGAGGGGCAGCCCCAGCATTTT. Its protein is CASSHDREGQPQHF.

This chain joins TRBV2 and TRBJ1-4; 8 bases map to TRBD1. The CDR3 covers 14 residues. Germline trimming cut 8 bases from V and 6 bases from J; bases unmatched to any gene: 8. Germline V gene sequence: CDR1 SNHLY, CDR2 FYNNEI. CDR3 DNA sequence: TGTGCCAGCCTCGTTGACAGGGGTGATGAAAAACTGTTTTTT. Protein: CASLVDRGDEKLFF. Variable domain in full (rest from reference TRBV2 and TRBJ1-4): EPEVTQTPSHQVTQMGQEVILRCVPISNHLYFYWYRQILGQKVEFLVSFYNNEISEKSEIFDDQFSVERPDGSNFTLKIRSTKLEDSAMYFCASLVDRGDEKLFFGSGTQLSVL.

The genes are TRBV6-6 and TRBJ1-2; D is possibly TRBD1 (6 bases). Trimming took 2 bases from V and 3 from J, leaving 13 bases between them. This CDR3 has 15 amino acids. Germline V gives CDR1 MNHNY, CDR2 SVGAGI (reference sequence). The CDR3 nucleotides are TGTGCCAGCAGTTACGTTCAGGGGAGTTACTATGGCTACACCTTC. As protein: CASSYVQGSYYGYTF.

The V gene is TRBV9, the J gene TRBJ2-5, with 15 positions matching TRBD2. V dropped 3 bases and J dropped 3; count of bases not matched to a gene: 6. Looked up from germline, CDR1 is SGDLS and CDR2 is YYNGEE. The CDR3 has 17 residues. The CDR3: CASSGGTSGGREETQYF. The CDR3, as DNA: TGTGCCAGCAGCGGTGGGACTAGCGGGGGGAGGGAAGAGACCCAGTACTTC.

This clone was observed once. The chain recombines TRBV13 with TRBJ2-1, with 7 bases identical to TRBD2. The CDR3 is 18 residues long. J gave up 1 base and V 6 bases, and 15 bases lay outside the gene matches. Germline V gene sequence: CDR1 PRHDT, CDR2 FYEKMQ (reference sequence). Here the CDR3 reads CASSNLGGSPGSYNEQFF. The CDR3 DNA sequence: TGTGCCAGCAGTAACCTGGGGGGGAGCCCCGGGTCCTACAATGAGCAGTTCTTC.

V is TRBV12-1 and J is TRBJ2-2; the D segment call TRBD1 is taken from the table without a DNA check. TRBV12-1 is designated a pseudogene. The CDR3 totals 17 residues. DNA for the CDR3: TGTGCCAGCAGCCGCCCCGGGACAGGGGGGAACACCGGGGAGCTGTTTTTT. It codes for CASSRPGTGGNTGELFF.

A few counts support this clone. The V gene is TRBV28, the J gene TRBJ1-2; D is uncertain. CDR1 is MDHEN, CDR2 SYDVKM, per germline. The V and J ends lost 3 bases and 1 base respectively, with 6 bases between them. The CDR3 runs to 13 residues. This CDR3 is CASSFGINYGYTF. The DNA for the CDR3 is TGTGCCAGCAGTTTCGGCATTAACTATGGCTACACCTTC.

This chain links TRBV11-2 with TRBJ2-2; tentatively, D is TRBD1 (6 bases). V lost 5 bases and J lost 5, with 15 bases in between. The length of the CDR3 is 15 residues. The germline CDR1 and CDR2 sequences are SGHAT and FQNNGV. The CDR3 region is CASSNSRGRTGELFF. Written as DNA, the CDR3 is TGTGCCAGCAGCAATAGCAGGGGTCGGACCGGGGAGCTGTTTTTT.

This chain uses TRBV7-9 with TRBJ2-1; no clear D gene. Per the germline V gene, CDR1 is SEHNR and CDR2 is FQNEAQ (reference sequence). The V gene lost 5 bases and the J gene lost 4 bases, with 12 bases spanning the gap. The CDR3 is 14 amino acids. CDR3 loop: CASSPRIRYNEQFF. The CDR3 coding sequence is TGTGCCAGCAGCCCCCGGATCAGATACAATGAGCAGTTCTTC. The whole variable domain, filled in from reference TRBV7-9 and TRBJ2-1, reads DTGVSQNPRHKITKRGQNVTFRCDPISEHNRLYWYRQTLGQGPEFLTYFQNEAQLEKSRLLSDRFSAERPKGSFSTLEIQRTEQGDSAMYLCASSPRIRYNEQFFGPGTRLTVL.

This chain connects TRBV29-1 to TRBJ2-3; D is tentatively TRBD1 or TRBD2 (6 bases each). Germline CDR1 reads SQVTM; CDR2 reads ANQGSEA. The CDR3 length is 13 residues. Trimming took off 4 bases at V and 3 bases at J, with 11 bases between the two ends. The CDR3 DNA reads as TGCAGCGTTGGTAGGGGGAGGACAGATACGCAGTATTTT. Translation: CSVGRGRTDTQYF.

The chain is built from TRBV5-4 and TRBJ1-3; no definite D call. The germline V and J ends were trimmed by 4 bases and 4 bases, with 9 bases remaining between them. The length of the CDR3 is 13 residues. Germline assignment: CDR1 SGHNT and CDR2 YYREEE (reference sequence). CDR3 sequence: CASSLVEGNTIYF. For the CDR3, the DNA is TGTGCCAGCAGCCTGGTTGAAGGAAACACCATATATTTT.

The V gene is TRBV15, the J gene TRBJ1-4, with TRBD1 matching over 9 bases. CDR1 is LNHNV, CDR2 YYDKDF, per germline (reference sequence). Germline trimming cut 6 bases from V and 8 bases from J; bases unmatched to any gene: 10. There are 15 residues in the CDR3. CDR3: CATSSWKQGAEKLFF. The CDR3 nucleotides read TGTGCCACCAGTTCTTGGAAACAGGGGGCGGAAAAACTGTTTTTT.

The gene calls are TRBV7-9 and TRBJ2-3; TRBD2 agrees at 11 bases. Germline V gives CDR1 SEHNR, CDR2 FQNEAQ (reference sequence). The length of the CDR3 is 15 residues. Unmatched junction bases numbered 3, after V lost 5 bases and J lost 2 bases. The CDR3 DNA reads TGTGCCAGCAGCCAGGGACTAGCGGACACAGATACGCAGTATTTT. Translated: CASSQGLADTDTQYF.

This clone was seen a few times. The genes are TRBV7-9 and TRBJ2-1; perhaps TRBD2 as D (6 bases). Trimming pared 3 bases from V and 6 bases from J, leaving 18 bases between. From germline, CDR1 is SEHNR and CDR2 FQNEAQ (reference sequence). The CDR3 length is 16 residues. The CDR3 bases are TGTGCCAGCAGCTTCGGGACTGGATTGGGACCCAATGAGCAGTTCTTC. Residues: CASSFGTGLGPNEQFF. The full variable domain, rest sourced from reference TRBV7-9 and TRBJ2-1, is DTGVSQNPRHKITKRGQNVTFRCDPISEHNRLYWYRQTLGQGPEFLTYFQNEAQLEKSRLLSDRFSAERPKGSFSTLEIQRTEQGDSAMYLCASSFGTGLGPNEQFFGPGTRLTVL.

V usage is TRBV21-1 and J usage is TRBJ1-2. TRBV21-1 is flagged as a pseudogene. The CDR3 extends over 15 amino acids. In DNA, the CDR3 is TGTGCCAGCAGCCCTCAAGGGGAGGGTAACTATGGCTACACCTTC. Amino acids: CASSPQGEGNYGYTF.

This chain uses TRBV5-1 with TRBJ1-1; weak D call: TRBD1 (5 bases). Trimming removed 3 bases at V and 1 base at J, with 7 bases between. The CDR3 covers 13 residues. From germline, CDR1 is SGHRS and CDR2 YFSETQ. The CDR3 coding sequence is TGCGCCAGCAGCTCGCAGGGGAACACTGAAGCTTTCTTT. Its translation is CASSSQGNTEAFF.

J is TRBJ1-2 and V is TRBV29-1; possibly TRBD1 for D (6 bases). V dropped 3 bases and J dropped 8 bases, with 40 bases sitting between them. Looked up from germline, CDR1 is SQVTM and CDR2 is ANQGSEA. The CDR3 is made up of 21 amino acids. CDR3 in amino acids: CSVDRPSGGGRTYMPISGYTF. The DNA of the CDR3 is TGCAGCGTTGATCGCCCATCCGGGGGGGGGCGCACTTATATGCCAATCTCGGGCTACACCTTC. Full variable domain (remainder filled in from reference TRBV29-1 and TRBJ1-2): SAVISQKPSRDICQRGTSLTIQCQVDSQVTMMFWYRQQPGQSLTLIATANQGSEATYESGFVIDKFPISRPNLTFSTLTVSNMSPEDSSIYLCSVDRPSGGGRTYMPISGYTFGSGTRLTVV.

The chain combines TRBV2 with TRBJ1-3; D uncertain. Germline assignment: CDR1 SNHLY and CDR2 FYNNEI. Trimming pared 6 bases from V and 1 base from J, leaving 10 bases between. This CDR3 is 14 amino acids long. CDR3 sequence: CASRGSSSGNTIYF. The CDR3 DNA reads as TGTGCCAGCAGAGGGAGTAGTTCTGGAAACACCATATATTTT.

This clone was recorded only once. The CDR3 is CASSQGLGIPSTDTQYF. DNA of the CDR3: TGTGCCAGCAGCCAAGGATTGGGGATTCCTAGCACAGATACGCAGTATTTT. The rearrangement joins TRBV14 to TRBJ2-3; D uncertain. The V and J ends lost 1 base and 0 bases respectively, with 14 bases between them. The CDR3 runs 17 residues. Germline CDR1 SGHDN, CDR2 FVKESK.

The chain uses TRBV19 and TRBJ2-1; no clear D. Germline CDR1 reads LNHDA; CDR2 reads SQIVND (reference sequence). The CDR3 contains 14 residues. The germline V and J ends were trimmed by 4 bases and 3 bases, with 10 bases remaining between them. The CDR3 loop is CASSKDRFYNEQFF. As DNA, the CDR3 is TGTGCCAGTAGTAAGGACCGGTTCTACAATGAGCAGTTCTTC.

The chain uses TRBV15 and TRBJ2-2, with 8 bases matching TRBD1. Germline V gene lookup returns CDR1 LNHNV and CDR2 YYDKDF (reference sequence). This CDR3 region has 17 residues. The junction had 6 bases not matched to a gene; V was cut back by 2 bases and J by 1 base. The CDR3 here is CATSRPTGTGNTGELFF. CDR3 nucleotides: TGTGCCACCAGCAGACCCACCGGGACAGGGAACACCGGGGAGCTGTTTTTT. Full variable domain (missing parts from reference TRBV15 and TRBJ2-2): DAMVIQNPRYQVTQFGKPVTLSCSQTLNHNVMYWYQQKSSQAPKLLFHYYDKDFNNEADTPDNFQSRRPNTSFCFLDIRSPGLGDTAMYLCATSRPTGTGNTGELFFGEGSRLTVL.

This rearrangement joins TRBV7-3 to TRBJ2-7; the D is unclear. Trimming pared 0 bases from V and 7 bases from J, leaving 10 bases between. CDR1 is SGHTA and CDR2 is FQGTGA in the germline V gene. The CDR3 spans 13 residues. CDR3 coding DNA: TGTGCCAGCAGCTTAACTCAGCACGGAGAGCAGTACTTC. Its protein product is CASSLTQHGEQYF.